These T cell receptor beta chains were read from a single sample in a study of blood T cell repertoires in COVID-19. The method was immunoSEQ multiplex PCR; TCRdb's version includes in-frame clones alone and lacks a portion of them. Of approximately 290,000 clones detected, around 90% appear once; the ten largest clones hold less than 2.5%. The sample consisted of peripheral blood. These receptors were obtained from a young man with active or convalescent COVID-19. The CDR3 runs from the conserved cysteine through the conserved F or W. The D gene is left open where the match is weak. Size is stated for part of the rows, as once, few or many counts, or as a class when the clone is expanded.

V gene	D gene	J gene	clone size	CDR3 protein	CDR3 DNA
TRBV7-9	TRBD1	TRBJ2-7	-	CASSLYFWAGGLSYEQYF	TGTGCCAGCAGCTTATATTTCTGGGCAGGGGGCCTCTCCTACGAGCAGTACTTC
TRBV19	TRBD1	TRBJ2-1	-	CASSRRQGQYYNEQFF	TGTGCCAGTAGTAGGAGACAGGGGCAATACTACAATGAGCAGTTCTTC
TRBV10-1	TRBD2	TRBJ2-2	-	CASSPSSGGNTGELFF	TGCGCCAGCAGTCCCTCTAGCGGGGGTAACACCGGGGAGCTGTTTTTT
TRBV7-9	-	TRBJ2-7	-	CASSYIFRDNSYEQYF	TGTGCCAGCAGCTATATCTTCCGGGACAACTCCTACGAGCAGTACTTC
TRBV5-5	-	TRBJ1-4	-	CASSLAVGPTNEKLFF	TGTGCCAGCAGCTTGGCCGTGGGGCCAACTAATGAAAAACTGTTTTTT
TRBV27	-	TRBJ1-2	-	CASSPPRRTGYTF	TGTGCCAGCAGTCCTCCGAGGAGGACTGGCTACACCTTC
TRBV18	-	TRBJ2-1	-	CASSLDSEQFF	TGTGCCAGCTCACTGGACAGTGAGCAGTTCTTC
TRBV9	TRBD2	TRBJ2-1	-	CARSARGGAYNEQFF	TGTGCCCGCAGCGCCCGGGGGGGGGCCTACAATGAGCAGTTCTTC
TRBV5-1	-	TRBJ1-6	once	CASSLGVLLEGSPLHF	TGCGCCAGCAGCTTGGGAGTGTTACTTGAGGGCTCACCCCTCCACTTT
TRBV5-4	-	TRBJ2-7	-	CASSLDIAGAYEQYF	TGTGCCAGCAGCTTGGATATCGCAGGGGCCTACGAGCAGTACTTC
TRBV19	TRBD1	TRBJ1-1	-	CASRQGADYTEAFF	TGTGCCAGCAGACAGGGGGCTGATTACACTGAAGCTTTCTTT
TRBV7-9	-	TRBJ2-7	-	CASSRVSSYEQYF	TGTGCCAGCAGTCGCGTTTCCTCCTACGAGCAGTACTTC
TRBV7-9	TRBD1	TRBJ1-6	-	CASSSGQLNSPLHF	TGTGCCAGCAGCTCGGGACAGTTAAATTCACCCCTCCACTTT
TRBV7-8	TRBD2	TRBJ2-1	-	CASSFRGGSYNEQFF	TGTGCCAGCAGCTTTCGGGGGGGGTCCTACAATGAGCAGTTCTTC
TRBV29-1	-	TRBJ2-1	-	CSALSTSSYNEQFF	TGCAGCGCCTTAAGCACGAGCTCCTACAATGAGCAGTTCTTC
TRBV27	TRBD1	TRBJ2-2	-	CASSSGTGIGTGELFF	TGTGCCAGCAGTTCGGGGACAGGGATTGGCACCGGGGAGCTGTTTTTT
TRBV27	TRBD2	TRBJ2-1	-	CASSLTRARGGPNEQFF	TGTGCCAGCAGTTTAACCCGGGCCCGGGGGGGTCCCAATGAGCAGTTCTTC
TRBV11-2	TRBD1	TRBJ2-3	-	CASSLVTGGTDTQYF	TGTGCCAGCAGCTTAGTGACAGGGGGGACAGATACGCAGTATTTT
TRBV5-1	TRBD1	TRBJ1-5	-	CASSETGGGNQPQHF	TGCGCCAGCAGCGAAACAGGGGGCGGCAATCAGCCCCAGCATTTT
TRBV28	TRBD1	TRBJ2-6	-	CASREDRGPGANVLTF	TGTGCCAGCAGGGAAGACAGGGGGCCCGGGGCCAACGTCCTGACTTTC
TRBV18	-	TRBJ2-1	-	CASSATSQGNYNEQFF	TGTGCCAGCTCAGCTACTTCGCAGGGTAACTACAATGAGCAGTTCTTC
TRBV3-1/TRBV3-2	-	TRBJ2-5	-	CASSQASMETQYF	TGTGCCAGCAGCCAAGCTAGCATGGAGACCCAGTACTTC
TRBV27	TRBD2	TRBJ2-7	-	CASSRGGEDYEQYF	TGTGCCAGCAGTCGGGGGGGCGAGGACTACGAGCAGTACTTC
TRBV18	TRBD1	TRBJ1-5	-	CASSPPYSPGTGDGNQPQHF	TGTGCCAGCTCACCACCCTATAGTCCCGGGACAGGGGACGGCAATCAGCCCCAGCATTTT
TRBV7-8	-	TRBJ2-1	-	CASSPRVRDNEQFF	TGTGCCAGCAGCCCTCGGGTGCGGGACAATGAGCAGTTCTTC
TRBV27	TRBD1	TRBJ2-1	-	CASSFGTGGQGQFF	TGTGCCAGCAGTTTCGGGACAGGGGGCCAGGGGCAGTTCTTC
TRBV6-6	-	TRBJ1-1	-	CASRPARGGSTEAFF	TGTGCCAGCAGACCGGCGCGGGGGGGAAGCACTGAAGCTTTCTTT
TRBV28	-	TRBJ1-2	-	CASSQRAYGYTF	TGTGCCAGCAGTCAGAGGGCCTATGGCTACACCTTC
TRBV18	-	TRBJ2-5	-	CASSSKRQLQETQYF	TGTGCCAGCTCATCAAAGCGACAGCTACAAGAGACCCAGTACTTC
TRBV15	-	TRBJ2-1	-	CATSLEGNEQFF	TGTGCCACCAGCTTGGAGGGCAATGAGCAGTTCTTC
TRBV28	TRBD2	TRBJ2-3	-	CASVKAGGPDTQYF	TGTGCCAGCGTAAAAGCGGGAGGGCCAGATACGCAGTATTTT
TRBV7-2	-	TRBJ2-7	once	CASSLAGGRYEQYF	TGTGCCAGCAGCTTAGCCGGCGGCCGCTACGAGCAGTACTTC
TRBV18	-	TRBJ2-1	-	CASTKRGEGEQFF	TGTGCCAGTACAAAACGGGGAGAGGGTGAGCAGTTCTTC
TRBV11-2	TRBD1	TRBJ2-7	-	CASSFEPLRDRGPRVEQYF	TGTGCCAGCAGCTTCGAGCCCCTCCGGGACAGGGGGCCCCGTGTGGAGCAGTACTTC
TRBV7-9	-	TRBJ1-2	-	CASSLGGYGYTF	TGTGCCAGCAGCTTAGGCGGCTATGGCTACACCTTC
TRBV6-5	TRBD2	TRBJ2-7	-	CASSTGLAGDYEQYF	TGTGCCAGCAGTACAGGACTAGCGGGAGACTACGAGCAGTACTTC
TRBV28	TRBD1	TRBJ2-3	-	CASSAGGASTDTQYF	TGTGCCAGCAGTGCAGGGGGCGCCTCCACAGATACGCAGTATTTT
TRBV7-3	-	TRBJ2-1	-	CASSPTTGYAPTFHEQFF	TGTGCCAGCAGCCCGACAACAGGGTATGCTCCCACATTCCATGAGCAGTTCTTC
TRBV7-9	TRBD2	TRBJ2-1	-	CASIFGGTSGGAWNEQFF	TGTGCCAGCATCTTCGGAGGGACTAGCGGGGGGGCATGGAATGAGCAGTTCTTC
TRBV28	-	TRBJ2-5	-	CASSAAGWKTQYF	TGTGCCAGCAGTGCCGCAGGGTGGAAGACCCAGTACTTC